Listed here are 18 T cell receptor beta chains from one sample, sequenced in a study of blood T cell repertoires in COVID-19. Using immunoSEQ multiplex PCR, the repertoire was profiled, and TCRdb retains in-frame clones only, with some absent. The sample shows around 100,000 clones, more than 75% of them seen only once. Sample: peripheral blood. Receptors originate from a man in his 70s with acute or convalescent COVID-19.

This clone was observed a single time. This chain joins TRBV27 and TRBJ1-1, with 8 nucleotides matching TRBD1. The CDR3 runs to 15 residues. Germline loops: CDR1 MNHEY, CDR2 SMNVEV (reference sequence). The ends lost 5 bases at V and 2 bases at J; junction bases unmatched: 7. This CDR3 reads CASSVQGATNTEAFF. The DNA for the CDR3 is TGTGCCAGCAGTGTCCAGGGGGCGACAAACACTGAAGCTTTCTTT.

The chain couples TRBV28 to TRBJ2-2; D call uncertain. Deletions cut 7 bases from V and 5 bases from J, with 14 bases between. The CDR3 spans 14 residues. In germline, CDR1 is MDHEN, CDR2 SYDVKM. CDR3 sequence (DNA): TGTGCCAGCAAGTTTCTAGAAAGGACCGGGGAGCTGTTTTTT. It is translated as CASKFLERTGELFF.

In its sample, this clone was seen once. This chain connects TRBV29-1 to TRBJ2-3; D is possibly TRBD1 (6 bases). The CDR3 has 13 residues. Trimming left V 7 bases short and J 6 bases short, with 17 bases between. The germline gives CDR1 SQVTM, CDR2 ANQGSEA. The CDR3 spells CSGVQGVTDTQYF. In nucleotides, the CDR3 is TGCAGCGGCGTACAGGGTGTAACGGATACGCAGTATTTT.

The V gene is TRBV7-9, the J gene TRBJ1-2; maybe TRBD1 (6 bases). CDR3 length: 15 amino acids. Trimming shortened V by 5 bases and J by 0 bases, and 13 bases separated the two germline ends. Germline-derived CDR1 and CDR2 are SEHNR and FQNEAQ (reference sequence). CDR3 protein: CASSEQGLANYGYTF. The CDR3 nucleotides are TGTGCCAGCAGCGAACAGGGATTAGCTAACTATGGCTACACCTTC.

V usage is TRBV6-6 and J usage is TRBJ1-1, with TRBD1 matching over 8 bases. This CDR3 spans 14 amino acids. Germline V gene sequence: CDR1 MNHNY, CDR2 SVGAGI (reference sequence). V shed 6 bases and J 6 bases; nucleotides not matched to a gene: 9. The CDR3 DNA reads as TGTGCCAGCAGCCCCGGACAGGGCGTCGCTGAAGCTTTCTTT. Its translation: CASSPGQGVAEAFF.

This clone has just a few counts. As DNA, the CDR3 is TGTGCCAGCAGTAGCGGATCGTACGAGCAGTACTTC. It specifies CASSSGSYEQYF. The V gene is TRBV28, the J gene TRBJ2-7; the D gene is possibly TRBD2 (5 bases). The CDR3 length is 12 residues. V lost 5 bases and J 4 bases, leaving 9 bases between the germline ends. Germline V gene sequence: CDR1 MDHEN, CDR2 SYDVKM.

The CDR3 bases are TGTGCCAGCAGACCGACAGGGGTGACCGGGGAGCTGTTTTTT. Amino acid sequence: CASRPTGVTGELFF. The chain combines TRBV9 with TRBJ2-2; 8 bases line up with TRBD1. The ends lost 5 bases at V and 5 bases at J; junction bases unmatched: 5. The CDR3 has 14 amino acids. Germline CDR1 reads SGDLS; CDR2 reads YYNGEE.

The V and J genes are TRBV6-2 or TRBV6-3 and TRBJ2-5, with D perhaps TRBD2 (6 bases). Germline CDR1 MNHEY, CDR2 SVGEGT. Trimming left V 6 bases short and J 5 bases short, with 19 bases between. The CDR3 consists of 15 residues. The CDR3 sequence is CASSLILAPPETQYF. The CDR3 DNA reads as TGTGCCAGCAGCCTGATACTAGCACCCCCGGAGACCCAGTACTTC.

The chain carries TRBV5-1 and TRBJ1-1, with a weak D call TRBD1 (6 bases). The V end lost 0 bases, the J end lost 5 bases, and 14 bases lay between the germline ends. The CDR3 consists of 15 residues. The germline V gene has CDR1 SGHRS and CDR2 YFSETQ. CDR3 sequence (DNA): TGCGCCAGCAGCTTGGCCGCAGGGGTGGAGACTGAAGCTTTCTTT. It yields the protein CASSLAAGVETEAFF.

The CDR3 coding sequence is TGCGCCAGCAGCTTGACAGGGAGTCGGACTGAAGCTTTCTTT. Translation: CASSLTGSRTEAFF. The chain combines TRBV5-1 with TRBJ1-1; TRBD1 is a possible D gene (6 bases). This CDR3 region has 14 residues. V shed 1 base and J shed 5 bases, with 12 bases lying between them. Per the germline V gene, CDR1 is SGHRS and CDR2 is YFSETQ. The variable domain in full, with the rest retrieved from reference TRBV5-1 and TRBJ1-1, is KAGVTQTPRYLIKTRGQQVTLSCSPISGHRSVSWYQQTPGQGLQFLFEYFSETQRNKGNFPGRFSGRQFSNSRSEMNVSTLELGDSALYLCASSLTGSRTEAFFGQGTRLTVV.

The chain carries TRBV2 and TRBJ2-3, with TRBD2 identical over 10 bases. Germline CDR1 reads SNHLY; CDR2 reads FYNNEI. J lost 1 base, V lost 3 bases, and 7 bases had no gene match. This CDR3 comprises 17 residues. CDR3 nucleotide sequence: TGTGCCAGCAGTGACCAGTTCCTAGCGGGGGGCACAGATACGCAGTATTTT. This encodes CASSDQFLAGGTDTQYF.

Regarding this clone: Mismatch with germline at one junction end may stem from a read error. This rearrangement joins TRBV3-1 (or the pseudogene TRBV3-2) to TRBJ1-2, with 7 bases fitting TRBD1. CDR1 is LGHDT and CDR2 is YNNKEL in the germline V gene (reference sequence). The CDR3 spans 12 residues. CDR3 in amino acids: CASSQDRQGRAF. CDR3 DNA sequence: TGTGCCAGCAGCCAAGATCGACAGGGAAGAGCCTTC.

Points on this clone: At the DNA level, this CDR3 is encoded by other sequences in the same sample as well. This chain connects TRBV5-1 to TRBJ1-3; D is unclear. V lost 3 bases, J lost 4 bases, and 11 bases lay in between. CDR1 is SGHRS and CDR2 is YFSETQ in the germline V gene. The CDR3 has 14 amino acids. The CDR3: CASSSASSGNTIYF. The CDR3 nucleotides read TGCGCCAGCAGCTCGGCTAGTTCCGGAAACACCATATATTTT. The complete variable domain, with remaining parts taken from reference TRBV5-1 and TRBJ1-3, reads KAGVTQTPRYLIKTRGQQVTLSCSPISGHRSVSWYQQTPGQGLQFLFEYFSETQRNKGNFPGRFSGRQFSNSRSEMNVSTLELGDSALYLCASSSASSGNTIYFGEGSWLTVV.

CDR3 loop: CASSSMGPGQRTQYF. CDR3 nucleotides: TGTGCCAGCAGCTCCATGGGGCCCGGGCAGAGGACCCAGTACTTC. V is TRBV11-2 and J is TRBJ2-5; D is possibly TRBD1 (5 bases). Trimming removed 4 bases from V and 7 bases from J, with 19 bases in between. The CDR3 extends over 15 amino acids. Germline values: CDR1 SGHAT, CDR2 FQNNGV.

The chain recombines TRBV30 with TRBJ2-6; 11 bases are shared with TRBD2. V lost 5 bases and J lost 1; bases outside the gene matches: 4. This CDR3 contains 16 residues. Germline CDR1 GTSNPN, CDR2 SVGIG (reference sequence). In DNA, the CDR3 is TGTGCCTGGTCAACTAGCGGGGGTTCTGGGGCCAACGTCCTGACTTTC. Protein sequence: CAWSTSGGSGANVLTF.

V and J are TRBV6-5 and TRBJ2-1; a possible D gene is TRBD2 (6 bases). V was shortened by 6 bases and J by 6 bases, with 15 bases between the two germline ends. Germline CDR1 and CDR2: MNHEY and SVGAGI. This CDR3 has 14 residues. The CDR3 region is CASSERAVANEQFF. DNA for the CDR3: TGTGCCAGCAGCGAGCGGGCAGTCGCCAATGAGCAGTTCTTC.

The V and J genes are TRBV9 and TRBJ2-1; TRBD2 agrees at 10 bases. The CDR3 runs to 17 residues. CDR1 and CDR2 from the germline V gene are SGDLS and YYNGEE. J gave up 0 bases and V 4 bases, and 7 bases lay outside the gene matches. The CDR3 here is CASSLRTSGSSYNEQFF. The CDR3 bases are TGTGCCAGCAGCCTCCGGACTAGCGGAAGCTCCTACAATGAGCAGTTCTTC.

V is TRBV2 and J is TRBJ1-5; D unclear. The CDR3 runs to 13 residues. Germline loops: CDR1 SNHLY, CDR2 FYNNEI. Trimming removed 7 bases at V and 0 bases at J, with 7 bases between. The chain's CDR3 is CASTVLSNQPQHF. The CDR3 DNA sequence: TGTGCCAGCACAGTTCTTAGCAATCAGCCCCAGCATTTT.